This TCR beta chain stems from a study of identifying expanded T cells in peripheral blood. For this clone: What it binds is not known.

Here immunoSEQ multiplex PCR was the method, and the copy in TCRdb shows in-frame clones only, minus some. The sample yields around 100,000 clones, 85% to 90% seen once. No infections or other immune events were documented during collection. Study results and limitations: Variance in clone template counts between two-week samples significantly increased with total template count across all healthy donors. Differentially abundant clones: roughly 1.2 between replicates, about 17 at approximately two weeks, 19 to 20 at four.

CDR1 and CDR2 (germline): PRHDT, FYEKMQ (reference sequence). Trimming took 5 bases from V and 0 from J, leaving 13 bases between them. The CDR3 length is 15 residues. The clonotype was recovered from a person aged 18 to 69 in good health. This chain uses TRBV13 with TRBJ1-1; D gene unclear. Input material: blood. The CDR3 bases are TGTGCCAGCAGCCCACCTCTTGGGCTGAACACTGAAGCTTTCTTT. Its translation: CASSPPLGLNTEAFF.